The 21 T cell receptor beta chains below all came from one sample that was sequenced in a study of shared clonotypes between healthy human individuals. The repertoire was sequenced with immunoSEQ multiplex PCR; TCRdb's copy has only in-frame clones and lacks some. This table holds about 600,000 clones, about 96% found once. Sequencing was carried out using naive CD4+ T cells sorted from blood. The subset denotes: CD45RA+ positively selected. These receptors all come from a woman aged 25 to 39 in good health.

V usage is TRBV19 and J usage is TRBJ2-3; TRBD2 matches 11 bases. CDR3 size: 17 residues. V was pared by 4 bases and J by 3 bases, with 9 bases of the junction left unmatched. The germline CDR1 and CDR2 sequences are LNHDA and SQIVND (reference sequence). For the CDR3, the DNA is TGTGCCAGTAGTACCCGGGGTAGCGGGAGGGGGACAGATACGCAGTATTTT. This gives the protein CASSTRGSGRGTDTQYF.

The rearrangement joins TRBV10-3 to TRBJ2-1; D uncertain. Per germline, CDR1 ENHRY and CDR2 SYGVKD. V was shortened by 8 bases and J by 8 bases, with 13 bases between the two germline ends. This CDR3 is built from 12 residues. CDR3: CAISAVGDEQFF. The CDR3 bases are TGTGCCATCTCCGCGGTTGGCGATGAGCAGTTCTTC.

J is TRBJ2-2 and V is TRBV7-3; D uncertain. The V gene's germline CDR1 is SGHTA and CDR2 FQGTGA. The CDR3 runs to 16 residues. V was cut by 1 base and J by 1 base, with 10 bases left in between. DNA for the CDR3: TGTGCCAGCAGCTTAATGGCTCCAGGGAACACCGGGGAGCTGTTTTTT. Encoded protein: CASSLMAPGNTGELFF.

V and J are TRBV20-1 and TRBJ2-1, with 12 bases that match TRBD2. The junction had 1 base not matched to a gene; V was cut back by 6 bases and J by 10 bases. The CDR3 is made up of 11 amino acids. Looked up from germline, CDR1 is DFQATT and CDR2 is SNEGSKA (reference sequence). The CDR3 DNA sequence: TGCAGTGCCGGGACTAGCGGGGAGCAGTTCTTC. This translates into CSAGTSGEQFF.

This clone was seen a handful of times. V is TRBV9 and J is TRBJ2-2; TRBD2 might be the D (5 bases). CDR3 length equals 9 residues. The ends were cut back, 10 bases at V and 7 bases at J, with 5 bases in the middle. Germline V lookup: CDR1 SGDLS, CDR2 YYNGEE. The CDR3 nucleotides read TGTGCCCGGGGCGGGGAGCTGTTTTTT. As protein: CARGGELFF.

V is TRBV5-1 and J is TRBJ2-1; D unresolved. The CDR3 spans 16 residues. Between the trimmed V and J ends, which lost 0 bases and 5 bases, there was a span of 15 bases. CDR1 is SGHRS, CDR2 YFSETQ, per germline. CDR3 protein: CASSLEVGFRNNEQFF. CDR3 nucleotides: TGCGCCAGCAGCTTGGAGGTGGGTTTTAGGAACAATGAGCAGTTCTTC.

The rearrangement uses TRBV10-2 and TRBJ2-7; D unresolved. Between the trimmed V and J ends, which lost 3 bases and 7 bases, there was a span of 7 bases. The CDR3 length is 11 residues. Per germline, CDR1 WSHSY and CDR2 SAAADI. In DNA, the CDR3 is TGCGCCAGCAGTGACTGGGGAGAGCAGTACTTC. Its protein product is CASSDWGEQYF.

The gene calls are TRBV7-6 and TRBJ2-7, with 11 bases fitting TRBD2. Germline lookup yields CDR1 SGHVS and CDR2 FNYEAQ. Trimming removed 2 bases from V and 7 bases from J; junction bases left unmatched: 13. This CDR3 region has 17 residues. CDR3 sequence: CASSLQGAGLAGGEQYF. The DNA of the CDR3 is TGTGCCAGCAGCTTACAGGGGGCGGGGCTAGCGGGAGGAGAGCAGTACTTC.

This chain links TRBV28 with TRBJ2-3; D could derive from TRBD1 or TRBD2 (6 bases each). The V end lost 8 bases, the J end lost 2 bases, and 17 bases lay between the germline ends. CDR3 size: 15 residues. From germline, CDR1 is MDHEN and CDR2 SYDVKM. CDR3 amino acids: CASHTHREDTDTQYF. The CDR3 DNA follows: TGTGCCAGCCATACCCACAGGGAGGACACAGATACGCAGTATTTT. The whole variable domain, filled in from reference TRBV28 and TRBJ2-3, reads DVKVTQSSRYLVKRTGEKVFLECVQDMDHENMFWYRQDPGLGLRLIYFSYDVKMKEKGDIPEGYSVSREKKERFSLILESASTNQTSMYLCASHTHREDTDTQYFGPGTRLTVL.

The genes are TRBV18 and TRBJ2-1, with D perhaps TRBD2 (5 bases). The CDR3 is 15 residues long. The germline V gene encodes CDR1 KGHSH and CDR2 LQKENI. V was trimmed by 1 base and J by 6 bases, leaving 13 bases between them. The DNA for the CDR3 is TGTGCCAGCTCACCACTTTTAACCCGGGGCAATGAGCAGTTCTTC. Its translation: CASSPLLTRGNEQFF.

The chain employs TRBV7-6 and TRBJ2-1; 12 bases fit TRBD1. V lost 3 bases, J lost 9 bases, and 12 bases stayed unmatched. From germline, CDR1 is SGHVS and CDR2 FNYEAQ. This CDR3 region has 17 residues. CDR3 nucleotides: TGTGCCAGCAGCTTGCCCCGCGGCGGGACAGGGGGCTTTGAGCAGTTCTTC. Its translation is CASSLPRGGTGGFEQFF.

This CDR3 is CASSEPGQGEKLFF. The DNA for the CDR3 is TGCGCCAGCAGTGAGCCAGGTCAAGGGGAAAAACTGTTTTTT. The chain carries TRBV10-2 and TRBJ1-4, with D uncertain. Trimming took off 2 bases at V and 8 bases at J, with 12 bases between the two ends. The CDR3 totals 14 residues. Germline CDR1 and CDR2: WSHSY and SAAADI.

This sequence joins TRBV6-5 and TRBJ1-5; 9 positions match TRBD1. This CDR3 has 15 residues. Germline values: CDR1 MNHEY, CDR2 SVGAGI. J lost 7 bases, V lost 5 bases, and 9 bases had no gene match. The CDR3 coding sequence is TGTGCCAGCAGTAAGGGACAGGGATTCGAACAGCCCCAGCATTTT. This gives the protein CASSKGQGFEQPQHF.

The chain joins TRBV7-2 to TRBJ2-3; 12 bases map to TRBD2. The germline CDR1 and CDR2 sequences are SGHTA and FQGNSA. This CDR3 has 19 residues. The trim removed 2 bases at V and 2 bases at J, leaving 11 bases unmatched. The CDR3 DNA reads as TGTGCCAGCAGCTTAAAAAGGCTAGCGGGAGGGCCTCTCACAGATACGCAGTATTTT. Amino acids: CASSLKRLAGGPLTDTQYF.

The chain carries TRBV18 and TRBJ2-3; tentatively, D is TRBD1 or TRBD2 (5 bases each). Trimming took 4 bases from V and 2 from J, leaving 13 bases between them. CDR3 length equals 15 residues. Per the germline V gene, CDR1 is KGHSH and CDR2 is LQKENI. The CDR3 DNA sequence: TGTGCCAGCTCACTGGGGGACGGTCCCACAGATACGCAGTATTTT. The encoded protein is CASSLGDGPTDTQYF.

The chain recombines TRBV2 with TRBJ2-7; TRBD1 agrees at 10 bases. V was pared by 6 bases and J by 3 bases, with 5 bases of the junction left unmatched. CDR1 is SNHLY, CDR2 FYNNEI, per germline. The CDR3 is 14 amino acids. The DNA for the CDR3 is TGTGCCAGCAGAAGGGACAGGGGCCACTACGAGCAGTACTTC. This translates into CASRRDRGHYEQYF.

The V and J genes are TRBV10-3 and TRBJ2-1; 7 nucleotides align to TRBD2. CDR3 length: 20 residues. Germline V lookup: CDR1 ENHRY, CDR2 SYGVKD. J lost 0 bases, V lost 6 bases, and 20 bases had no gene match. CDR3 DNA: TGTGCCATCAGAAGGGGACCTACCTTGGCCGGGAGGAGCTCCTACAATGAGCAGTTCTTC. Amino acid sequence: CAIRRGPTLAGRSSYNEQFF.

This rearrangement joins TRBV11-3 to TRBJ2-7; 7 bases agree with TRBD2. CDR3 length: 15 amino acids. The V gene end was trimmed by 5 bases and the J gene end by 0 bases; junction bases not matched to a gene: 7. Looked up from germline, CDR1 is SGHNT and CDR2 is YENEEA. The CDR3 here is CASSLASGTSYEQYF. CDR3 nucleotide sequence: TGTGCCAGCAGCCTAGCTAGCGGTACCTCCTACGAGCAGTACTTC.

This chain connects TRBV2 to TRBJ1-5; weak D call: TRBD1 (6 bases). The CDR3 totals 15 residues. Trimming removed 6 bases at V and 0 bases at J, with 12 bases between. CDR1 SNHLY and CDR2 FYNNEI come from the germline V gene. The chain's CDR3 is CASRDRRYSNQPQHF. DNA for the CDR3: TGTGCCAGCAGGGACAGACGATATAGCAATCAGCCCCAGCATTTT.

The chain has TRBV28 and TRBJ2-5; possibly TRBD2 for D (5 bases). CDR3 length equals 18 residues. The germline CDR1 and CDR2 sequences are MDHEN and SYDVKM. The ends were cut back, 3 bases at V and 2 bases at J, with 22 bases in the middle. The CDR3 region has the DNA TGTGCCAGCAGTTTTCCGCTCCCTAAACGGGGAACTCAAGAGACCCAGTACTTC. This gives the protein CASSFPLPKRGTQETQYF.

V usage is TRBV15 and J usage is TRBJ1-3; possible D gene TRBD1, 5 bases. V lost 5 bases and J lost 4, with 15 bases in between. CDR1 and CDR2 from the germline V gene are LNHNV and YYDKDF (reference sequence). The CDR3 is 15 residues long. In DNA, the CDR3 is TGTGCCACCAGCCCCCGGGTTGGGGACGGAAACACCATATATTTT. Residues: CATSPRVGDGNTIYF.